This entry lists 3 T cell receptor beta chains sequenced from one sample in a study of blood T cell repertoires in COVID-19. TCRdb's table, derived via immunoSEQ multiplex PCR, lists solely in-frame clones and lacks some. The table shows 150,000 to 200,000 clones, with almost 90% occurring only once. Material for sequencing was peripheral blood. The receptor source for this set is a man in his fifties with acute or convalescent COVID-19.

J is TRBJ1-5 and V is TRBV19, with D possibly matching TRBD1 (5 bases). The CDR3 contains 15 residues. Germline V gene data show CDR1 as LNHDA and CDR2 as SQIVND (reference sequence). Between the trimmed V and J ends, which lost 4 bases and 4 bases, there was a span of 14 bases. The DNA for the CDR3 is TGTGCCAGTAGTACGATTGGGGCGCTAAATCAGCCCCAGCATTTT. Its protein product is CASSTIGALNQPQHF. Complete variable domain (other parts from reference TRBV19 and TRBJ1-5): DGGITQSPKYLFRKEGQNVTLSCEQNLNHDAMYWYRQDPGQGLRLIYYSQIVNDFQKGDIAEGYSVSREKKESFPLTVTSAQKNPTAFYLCASSTIGALNQPQHFGDGTRLSIL.

The chain employs TRBV7-2 and TRBJ1-5; 10 bases map to TRBD1. The CDR3 length is 16 residues. The V segment lost 4 bases and the J segment 1 base; nucleotides outside the gene matches: 4. Germline V gives CDR1 SGHTA, CDR2 FQGNSA. CDR3 sequence (DNA): TGTGCCAGCAGCTCCGGGGGACAGGGGAGCAATCAGCCCCAGCATTTT. This translates into CASSSGGQGSNQPQHF.

About this clone itself: The junction and the germline gene differ at one end; a read error may be behind it. The chain combines TRBV7-3 with TRBJ2-1; TRBD1 aligns across 7 bases. The CDR3 loop spans 13 amino acids. In germline, CDR1 is SGHTA, CDR2 FQGTGA. CDR3: CASSLTGVVEQFF. In DNA, the CDR3 is TGTGCCAGCAGCCTAACAGGGGTGGTTGAGCAGTTCTTC.